Sequencing of this T cell receptor beta chain was carried out in a study of spatial heterogeneity in lung cancer. About the study: Sequence detection consistently recorded a greater number of beta-chain than alpha-chain sequences.

CDR3 size: 15 residues. CDR1 and CDR2 from the germline V gene are SGHAT and FQNNGV. V shed 3 bases and J 2 bases; nucleotides not matched to a gene: 4. Time point specified: sample taken at primary tumor resection. Tumor, nontumor lung or frozen PBMC supplied whole RNA, sequenced without sorting. The donors, around 72 patients with untreated early-stage non-small cell lung cancer, provided the samples. The table lists this clonotype with many counts. TCR cDNA molecules each had a unique molecular identifier. TCRdb processed the 5' RACE reads anew with MiXCR; each CDR3 protein has one entry. Here the sample spans 50,000 to 65,000 distinct CDR3 sequences, 7.5% to 8.5% being singletons.

The receptor was isolated from a female donor with early-stage non-small cell lung cancer. The sample consisted of PBMCs, taken at surgery. This chain links TRBV11-2 with TRBJ1-2; 9 nucleotides align to TRBD1. The CDR3 DNA reads as TGTGCCAGCAGCTTCCGGGACAGGGTGAACTATGGCTACACCTTC. The encoded protein is CASSFRDRVNYGYTF. Variable domain in full (rest from reference TRBV11-2 and TRBJ1-2): EAGVAQSPRYKIIEKRQSVAFWCNPISGHATLYWYQQILGQGPKLLIQFQNNGVVDDSQLPKDRFSAERLKGVDSTLKIQPAKLEDSAVYLCASSFRDRVNYGYTFGSGTRLTVV.